This T cell receptor (beta chain) was documented in a study of Graves' ophthalmopathy and Graves' hyperthyroidism (dated by TCRdb to 2016 to 2019). Regarding the complete study: Stable hyperthyroidism was defined as no progression to ophthalmopathy within 18 months of follow-up. The study used TCR beta repertoire signatures to distinguish Graves' ophthalmopathy from Graves' hyperthyroidism and to predict progression to ophthalmopathy. In total, around 140 blood samples were TCR-sequenced: roughly 45 ophthalmopathy, over 70 hyperthyroidism and 17 hyperthyroidism-to-ophthalmopathy patients. A discovery set of 95 to 100 patients (approximately 42 ophthalmopathy, 60 or so stable hyperthyroidism) was enrolled to explore V-J signatures distinguishing ophthalmopathy from hyperthyroidism. For independent validation, a separate cohort was made up of 18 hyperthyroidism patients plus 17 patients who later progressed from hyperthyroidism to ophthalmopathy. In five or six hyperthyroidism patients, the T-cell repertoire of thyroid tissue was compared with the T-cell repertoire of blood. After sampling, hyperthyroidism patients received methimazole starting at 30 mg daily, and ophthalmopathy patients received high-dose intravenous methylprednisolone. Broader findings and caveats from the paper: Among expanded thyroid clonotypes with frequency above 0.001, most also showed up in blood, which suggests that blood repertoires may reflect the thyroid immune response. In validation, the model predicted ophthalmopathy progression with less than 71% sensitivity and roughly 78% specificity; some 13 predicted patients were CT-confirmed with GO in a median of 6.5 months. Ophthalmopathy was separated from stable hyperthyroidism by the 13-signature model with just under 90% sensitivity and approximately 84% specificity in cross-validation and with 80%/75% in the test set. Sample size was not predetermined statistically, and investigators were not blinded to group allocation.

TCR beta CDR3 regions were amplified from RNA transcripts for repertoire sequencing. The first round of RT-PCR was done with HTBI primers and the Qiagen OneStep RT-PCR kit, and was followed by a second round of multiplex PCR, then size selection and purification. Libraries were sequenced on an Illumina HiSeq2000 using paired-end 100 bp reads. The authors' analysis ran thus. Reads were processed with SOAPnuke, discarding reads with adapters, uncalled bases, mean Phred below 15, or no exact constant-primer or identifier match. COPE v1.2.5 was used to merge the high-quality paired reads. Unique nucleotide sequences were defined as clonotypes and aligned to IMGT TRB V, D and J references using MiTCR v1.1. The analysis was limited to V-J combinations with a frequency above 0.0001, which together covered 99.2% of repertoires. For each V-J combination, a TCR clonal expansion and chaos score was defined as F50 clonal expansion divided by the chaos observed in the TCRdist matrix. Welch's t-statistics and random forest were used to reduce the features to about 14 V-J combinations, which were then used as input to a naive Bayes classifier. The similarity between thyroid and blood repertoires was quantified using the Morisita-Horn index. The public reads were quality trimmed at Q25 with fastp and then assembled into clones with MiXCR by TCRdb, keeping productive beta chains. Identical CDR3 protein sequences are pooled into one entry, listed with their most common genes and DNA. The V and J calls follow TCRdb's processing rather than the paper's. The sample table records more than 1,000,000 distinct CDR3 sequences; about two fifths of these occur just once. The top ten clonotypes cover around 10% of the sample.

CDR1 is given as SQVTM and CDR2 as ANQGSEA, both from the germline V gene. The cysteine opens and the phenylalanine closes a CDR3 of 14 amino acids. The CDR3 DNA has 42 bases and is translated from base 1. V loses 4 bases of germline sequence and J loses 4 bases, and the interval between the two ends is 16 bases. Details on this clonotype: What this receptor recognizes is not known. No base quality values were provided; no much bigger clone lies one nucleotide off.

The hyperthyroidism patients were 18 to 65 years old and newly diagnosed, with a disease duration of less than 2 months. Patients were excluded if they had other autoimmune diseases, uncontrolled infections, pregnancy or lactation. Clinical symptoms, serum thyroxine, TRAb, thyroid ultrasound and orbital computed tomography formed the basis of the diagnosis. Trizol reagent was used to extract the total RNA, and its quality was then checked on an Agilent 2100 Bioanalyzer. The sequencing input was peripheral blood or thyroid tissue (not recorded which). The receptor comes from an adult man with Graves' hyperthyroidism. The sequence links TRBV29-1 to TRBJ1-2, with no confident D gene call. The DNA sequence reads TGCAGCGTTGCAGGCCAGGCCGGACGCTATGGCTACACCTTC. The resulting protein is CSVAGQAGRYGYTF.